A single T cell receptor beta chain is shown here with its context. Study members were between about 18 and 95 years old and lived in 20 to 30 US regions. Within 2 weeks before study entry, exposed participants met a COVID-19 case. The sample originates from a study of blood T cell repertoires in COVID-19. The overall study: Samples of COVID-19 (acute and convalescent) were obtained from the United States, Italy and Spain. Sample material is recorded as cDNA or gDNA derived from T cells, B-cell-depleted T cells, or PBMCs.

The CDR3 has 15 amino acids. Per the germline V gene, CDR1 is MNHEY and CDR2 is SVGAGI. V lost 4 bases to trimming and J lost 5 bases; unmatched junction nucleotides: 6. Clones were sequenced by immunoSEQ multiplex PCR, and TCRdb holds only the in-frame ones, with some missing. The sample lists about 180,000 clones; about 80% were seen once. This receptor was identified in a man between 60 and 70 years old who had been exposed to COVID-19. The gene calls are TRBV6-5 and TRBJ2-7; 12 nucleotides align to TRBD2. Sequenced: PBMCs or T cells enriched from blood (not recorded which). The CDR3 protein is CASSSPSGRADEQYF. CDR3 bases: TGTGCCAGCAGTTCCCCTAGCGGGAGGGCCGACGAGCAGTACTTC.